The next 12 T cell receptor beta chains were all read from a single sample in a study of prognosis after radiotherapy for stage I lung cancer. Genomic DNA yielded TCR beta CDR3, amplified by two-round multiplex PCR. Gene-specific primers for each TRBV and TRBJ gene drove first-round PCR. TCRdb redid the calling of the multiplex PCR reads with MiXCR, one entry per CDR3 protein. The table records under 35,000 distinct CDR3 sequences, 42% of them present only once. The specimen was PBMCs, collected before or after stereotactic body radiation therapy (not recorded which). Every receptor here comes from a donor at least 50 years old with non-small cell lung cancer.

V and J are TRBV12-3 or TRBV12-4 and TRBJ2-1, with D perhaps matching TRBD1 or TRBD2 (7 bases each). CDR3 length: 15 residues. Trimming stripped 8 bases from V and 5 bases from J, with 19 bases between. The CDR3 nucleotides read TGTGCCAGCGCCTTCGGGGGGACAGCAAACAATGAGCAGTTCTTC. Encoded protein: CASAFGGTANNEQFF.

Concerning this clonotype itself: A far larger clone is off by one base, so a read error is likely. The chain joins TRBV6-5 to TRBJ2-1; no definite D call. This CDR3 contains 17 residues. Germline V CDR1 and CDR2: MNHEY, SVGAGI. DNA for the CDR3: TGTGCCAGCACTGGTATAATTGTAGTTCATGTGTACAATGAGCATTTCTTC. It specifies CASTGIIVVHVYNEHFF.

This clonotype was counted at least ten times. The chain links TRBV25-1 to TRBJ2-2; no clear D gene. The V gene's germline CDR1 is MGHDK and CDR2 SYGVNS. The CDR3 totals 15 residues. The V end lost 6 bases, the J end lost 0 bases, and 11 bases lay between the germline ends. CDR3 in amino acids: CASSPRVANTGELFF. DNA of the CDR3: TGTGCCAGCAGCCCACGAGTTGCGAACACCGGGGAGCTGTTTTTT.

As concerns this clonotype: Germline is not matched at one junction end, which may reflect a read error. V and J are TRBV9 and TRBJ1-2, with 7 bases that match TRBD1. CDR1 is SGDLS, CDR2 YYNGEE, per germline. CDR3 length equals 14 residues. The CDR3 region has the DNA TGTGCCGGCAGTTGCGGACAGGAGCACTATGGCTACACCTTC. Amino acids: CAGSCGQEHYGYTF.

This clonotype has a count of ten or more. Here the CDR3 DNA reads TGTGCCAGCAAAGTAGCGGGAGGTTTCGAGACCCAGTACTTC. Its translation is CASKVAGGFETQYF. The V and J genes are TRBV27 and TRBJ2-5; 10 bases map to TRBD2. The CDR3 spans 14 residues. CDR1 is MNHEY, CDR2 SMNVEV, per germline (reference sequence). V shed 7 bases, J shed 5 bases, and the junction held 7 bases outside the gene matches.

This CDR3 reads CASSHKRTSGPYEQYF. DNA for the CDR3: TGTGCCAGCAGTCACAAAAGGACTAGCGGGCCCTACGAGCAGTACTTC. The J gene is TRBJ2-7, the V gene TRBV5-4; 11 bases agree with TRBD2. The CDR3 runs to 16 residues. CDR1 and CDR2 from the germline V gene are SGHNT and YYREEE (reference sequence). Trimming took 5 bases from V and 2 from J; bases not matched to a gene: 9.

This clonotype was counted once. V usage is TRBV27 and J usage is TRBJ2-3; 14 nucleotides agree with TRBD2. CDR1 and CDR2 from the germline V gene are MNHEY and SMNVEV (reference sequence). The V gene end was trimmed by 6 bases and the J gene end by 7 bases; junction bases not matched to a gene: 3. CDR3 size: 14 residues. The CDR3 DNA is TGTGCCAGCAGGGGACTAGCGGGAGATTATACGCAGTATTTT. This sequence encodes CASRGLAGDYTQYF.

This clonotype was counted ten times or more. V usage is TRBV20-1 and J usage is TRBJ2-2; 8 nucleotides line up with TRBD2. Germline assignment: CDR1 DFQATT and CDR2 SNEGSKA (reference sequence). The V and J ends lost 3 bases and 5 bases, in that order; junction bases with no gene match: 8. This CDR3 has 15 residues. The CDR3 DNA reads as TGCAGTGCTAGCCCCCGACTAGCGCAGACCGGGGAGCTGTTTTTT. Protein: CSASPRLAQTGELFF.

This clonotype was seen at least ten times. The chain employs TRBV5-1 and TRBJ2-1; D call uncertain. CDR1 and CDR2 (germline): SGHRS, YFSETQ. CDR3 length: 16 residues. Trimming removed 0 bases from V and 0 bases from J, with 10 bases in between. CDR3 nucleotide sequence: TGCGCCAGCAGCTTGGGAGGCCAAAGCTCCTACAATGAGCAGTTCTTC. This gives the protein CASSLGGQSSYNEQFF.

This clonotype was observed at least ten times. V and J are TRBV5-5 and TRBJ1-2; 8 positions match TRBD1. This CDR3 spans 14 amino acids. Germline V gives CDR1 SGHKS, CDR2 YYEKEE (reference sequence). Losses at the gene ends were 6 bases for V and 2 bases for J; bases not matched to a gene: 6. CDR3 DNA sequence: TGTGCCAGCAACACGGGACAGGACAACTATGGCTACACCTTC. Its translation is CASNTGQDNYGYTF. Full variable domain (missing parts from reference TRBV5-5 and TRBJ1-2): DAGVTQSPTHLIKTRGQQVTLRCSPISGHKSVSWYQQVLGQGPQFIFQYYEKEERGRGNFPDRFSARQFPNYSSELNVNALLLGDSALYLCASNTGQDNYGYTFGSGTRLTVV.

This clonotype was seen repeatedly, ten times or more. The chain combines TRBV2 with TRBJ1-6; 10 positions agree with TRBD1. Germline V gene sequence: CDR1 SNHLY, CDR2 FYNNEI. This CDR3 region has 15 residues. V lost 6 bases to trimming and J lost 5 bases; unmatched junction nucleotides: 4. CDR3 region: CASSYGQGDNSPLHF. Written as DNA, the CDR3 is TGTGCCAGCAGCTACGGACAGGGGGATAATTCACCCCTCCACTTT.

The chain combines TRBV25-1 with TRBJ2-1; TRBD1 matches 8 bases. Per the germline V gene, CDR1 is MGHDK and CDR2 is SYGVNS. The CDR3 is 14 amino acids. The DNA for the CDR3 is TGTAACAGCAGTCGGGACAGGATAAACAATGAGCAGTTCTTC. Translation: CNSSRDRINNEQFF.